These 24 T cell receptor beta chains were all obtained from the same sample, sequenced in a study of Graves' ophthalmopathy and Graves' hyperthyroidism. RNA transcripts provided the template for amplifying TCR beta CDR3 regions. Investigators did first-round RT-PCR with HTBI primers, then second-round multiplex PCR. MiXCR, applied by TCRdb to the multiplex PCR reads, yields one record per CDR3 protein. The sample consists of hundreds of thousands of distinct CDR3 sequences, more than 40% of them appearing once. The sample was peripheral blood. The receptors come from an adult man with Graves' ophthalmopathy.

At least ten counts were recorded for this clonotype. The rearrangement uses TRBV10-3 and TRBJ2-7, with 8 bases lining up with TRBD1. Germline V CDR1 and CDR2: ENHRY, SYGVKD. This CDR3 spans 13 amino acids. The junction had 11 bases not matched to a gene; V was cut back by 10 bases and J by 6 bases. CDR3 region: CASSGTGGSEQYF. The CDR3 region has the DNA TGTGCCAGCTCCGGGACAGGCGGGTCCGAGCAGTACTTC.

This clonotype was recorded many times. The genes are TRBV15 and TRBJ2-7, with D possibly TRBD2 on 5 matching bases. This CDR3 region has 14 residues. Germline CDR1 and CDR2: LNHNV and YYDKDF (reference sequence). V was cut by 5 bases and J by 3 bases, with 14 bases left in between. Here the CDR3 reads CATSLRTGDYEQYF. For the CDR3, the DNA is TGTGCCACCAGCCTACGGACTGGGGACTACGAGCAGTACTTC.

J is TRBJ1-2 and V is TRBV2; D unclear. Germline CDR1 SNHLY, CDR2 FYNNEI. This CDR3 has 12 residues. The CDR3 DNA sequence: TGTGCTAGAGTTGTCCCTGACTATGGCTACACCTTC. Its translation: CARVVPDYGYTF.

The chain couples TRBV9 to TRBJ1-2; 7 bases are shared with TRBD1. The junction had 6 bases not matched to a gene; V was cut back by 4 bases and J by 6 bases. Per germline, CDR1 SGDLS and CDR2 YYNGEE. The CDR3 contains 13 residues. CDR3 amino acids: CASSSYRGDGYTF. The CDR3 region has the DNA TGTGCCAGCAGCTCGTACAGGGGAGATGGCTACACCTTC.

Of note for this clonotype: Its ends do not fully match the called genes, so a read error is possible. V is TRBV10-3 and J is TRBJ1-4; D is possibly TRBD1 (5 bases). The CDR3 loop spans 14 amino acids. CDR1 and CDR2 (germline): ENHRY, SYGVKD. CDR3 in amino acids: CASSLGGLNEKLFF. CDR3 sequence (DNA): TGTGCCAGCAGTTTGGGGGGTCTCAATGAAAAACTGTTTTTT.

V is TRBV3-2 and J is TRBJ1-2. TRBV3-2 is labeled a pseudogene. CDR3 length: 16 residues. The CDR3 sequence is CASSQDWTPGLYGYTF. The CDR3 nucleotides are TGTGCCAGCAGCCAAGATTGGACCCCAGGACTCTATGGCTACACCTTC.

This clonotype occurred many times. The J gene is TRBJ1-2, the V gene TRBV2, with D perhaps TRBD1 (6 bases). Trimming shortened V by 7 bases and J by 3 bases, and 15 bases separated the two germline ends. Germline lookup yields CDR1 SNHLY and CDR2 FYNNEI. This CDR3 comprises 14 residues. The CDR3 nucleotides are TGTGCCAGCACCCAGGGGTTGGGGGACTATGGCTACACCTTC. Translated, it gives CASTQGLGDYGYTF.

A word on this clonotype: An end of the junction does not agree with germline; a read error may underlie this. The J gene is TRBJ1-3, the V gene TRBV7-2, with D perhaps TRBD1 (5 bases). Germline V lookup: CDR1 SGHTA, CDR2 FQGNSA. CDR3 length equals 16 residues. The DNA for the CDR3 is TGCGCCAGCAGCCAAGGGACCCCTTTCTCTGGAAACACCATATATTTT. This gives the protein CASSQGTPFSGNTIYF.

There are many counts of this clonotype. The junction departs from germline at one end; a sequencing error may be responsible. The chain couples TRBV7-7 to TRBJ1-1; TRBD1 is a possible D gene (6 bases). This CDR3 has 17 amino acids. CDR1 is SSHAT, CDR2 FNYEAQ, per germline (reference sequence). The CDR3 DNA sequence: TGTGCTAGCAGCTTAGCGGCGGACAGCCCAATGAACACTGAAGCTTTCTTT. As protein: CASSLAADSPMNTEAFF.

The chain is built from TRBV2 and TRBJ1-2, with D uncertain. Trimming cost V 6 bases and J 2 bases, with 10 bases left between them. The CDR3 has 13 residues. Per germline, CDR1 SNHLY and CDR2 FYNNEI. CDR3 loop: CASRGRPNYGYTF. The CDR3 nucleotides read TGTGCCAGCAGGGGCAGGCCAAACTATGGCTACACCTTC.

A note on this clonotype: A read error may be the cause here, since a much bigger clone is one base away. The CDR3 sequence: CSVELQAGTVNEKLLF. CDR3 bases: TGCAGCGTTGAGTTACAAGCGGGGACAGTTAATGAAAAACTGCTTTTT. The rearrangement uses TRBV29-1 and TRBJ1-4; 7 bases match TRBD1. The CDR3 sequence is 16 residues long. Per the germline V gene, CDR1 is SQVTM and CDR2 is ANQGSEA.

This clonotype has just a few counts. This chain uses TRBV15 with TRBJ2-1; D gene uncertain. Germline V gene data show CDR1 as LNHNV and CDR2 as YYDKDF (reference sequence). The CDR3 sequence is 14 residues long. The V end was cut by 0 bases, the J end by 4 bases, with 7 bases between. CDR3 sequence reads: CATSRDLEYNEQFF. Written as DNA, the CDR3 is TGTGCCACCAGCAGAGATTTGGAGTACAATGAGCAGTTCTTC.

The chain is built from TRBV10-3 and TRBJ2-5; D is perhaps TRBD1 or TRBD2 (7 bases each). The CDR3 contains 13 residues. The V gene's germline CDR1 is ENHRY and CDR2 SYGVKD. The CDR3 DNA follows: TGTGCGACCAGGGGGGGCCCCTCAGAGACCCAGTACTTC. It is translated as CATRGGPSETQYF.

Comment on this clonotype: Relative to the germline gene, one junction end is altered; a read error may explain this. The rearrangement uses TRBV10-3 and TRBJ2-1; D may be TRBD2 (7 bases). The V gene's germline CDR1 is ENHRY and CDR2 SYGVKD. The CDR3 totals 14 residues. CDR3 bases: TGTGCCACCAGTGTGTCGGGGGGCTCGAATGAGCAGTTCTTC. It yields the protein CATSVSGGSNEQFF.

The rearrangement joins TRBV2 to TRBJ2-7; TRBD2 matches at 7 bases. The CDR3 sequence is 16 residues long. Trimming took 10 bases from V and 0 from J; bases not matched to a gene: 15. The germline V gene encodes CDR1 SNHLY and CDR2 FYNNEI. This CDR3 reads CATTVREAGISYEQYF. CDR3 nucleotide sequence: TGTGCCACCACAGTCCGGGAGGCAGGGATCTCCTACGAGCAGTACTTC.

This clonotype turned up a few times. This chain links TRBV25-1 with TRBJ2-6; D is perhaps TRBD1 or TRBD2 (6 bases each). Germline lookup yields CDR1 MGHDK and CDR2 SYGVNS. V was clipped by 6 bases and J by 2 bases, with 11 bases between them. The length of the CDR3 is 15 residues. The CDR3 loop reads CASSGGAAGANVLTF. DNA of the CDR3: TGTGCCAGCAGCGGGGGCGCGGCTGGGGCCAACGTCCTGACTTTC.

This clonotype was picked up a small number of times. This chain joins TRBV9 and TRBJ2-7; no clear D. Between the trimmed V and J ends, which lost 0 bases and 2 bases, there was a span of 9 bases. CDR3 length: 14 amino acids. CDR1 and CDR2 from the germline V gene are SGDLS and YYNGEE. In nucleotides, the CDR3 is TGTGCCAGCAGCGTAGGATCAATTCCCTACGAGCAGTACTTC. Translation: CASSVGSIPYEQYF.

In this sample, this clonotype turned up many times. V usage is TRBV15 and J usage is TRBJ2-7; 8 bases are shared with TRBD2. J was trimmed by 7 bases and V by 0 bases; bases with no gene match: 8. The CDR3 loop spans 15 amino acids. Germline V gives CDR1 LNHNV, CDR2 YYDKDF (reference sequence). The CDR3, as DNA: TGTGCCACCAGCAGAGACATGGGAGCGGGAGTAGAGCAGTACTTC. It is translated as CATSRDMGAGVEQYF.

As concerns this clonotype: This may be a read error, as it is one base from a much larger clone. The chain joins TRBV6-2 or TRBV6-3 to TRBJ2-2; 7 bases are shared with TRBD1. Germline V lookup: CDR1 MNHEY, CDR2 SVGEGT. This CDR3 has 17 residues. CDR3 loop: CAISYSSRGWNTGELFF. In nucleotides, the CDR3 is TGTGCCATCAGTTACTCGAGCAGGGGGTGGAACACCGGGGAGCTGTTTTTT.

This clonotype has ten or more counts. The chain recombines TRBV5-1 with TRBJ2-5; TRBD1 agrees at 9 bases. The CDR3 runs to 16 residues. The V segment lost 4 bases and the J segment 2 bases; nucleotides outside the gene matches: 9. Looked up from germline, CDR1 is SGHRS and CDR2 is YFSETQ. The CDR3: CASSTGRGQGQETQYF. CDR3 nucleotides: TGCGCCAGCAGCACCGGAAGGGGACAGGGACAAGAGACCCAGTACTTC. Full variable domain (outside the CDR3, taken from reference TRBV5-1 and TRBJ2-5): KAGVTQTPRYLIKTRGQQVTLSCSPISGHRSVSWYQQTPGQGLQFLFEYFSETQRNKGNFPGRFSGRQFSNSRSEMNVSTLELGDSALYLCASSTGRGQGQETQYFGPGTRLLVL.

This chain uses TRBV29-1 with TRBJ1-6, with 11 bases lining up with TRBD1. This CDR3 region has 14 residues. Germline V gene sequence: CDR1 SQVTM, CDR2 ANQGSEA. Trimming took 8 bases from V and 6 from J; bases not matched to a gene: 6. For the CDR3, the DNA is TGCAGCCAAGGGGACAGGGGGTCTAATTCACCCCTCCACTTT. This gives the protein CSQGDRGSNSPLHF.

The J gene is TRBJ2-5, the V gene TRBV7-2; D remains ambiguous. Germline V gene lookup returns CDR1 SGHTA and CDR2 FQGNSA. CDR3 size: 15 residues. Trimming took off 1 base at V and 3 bases at J, with 12 bases between the two ends. The CDR3 DNA reads as TGTGCCAGCAGCTTAGGAGGATGGGGTAAAGAGACCCAGTACTTC. Encoded protein: CASSLGGWGKETQYF.

Of note for this clonotype: This may be a read error, as it is one base from a much larger clone. Since the CDR3 does not end with the conserved phenylalanine or tryptophan, this likely comes from a read error. This CDR3 reads CASSQGDRGSNSPLHL. CDR3 nucleotide sequence: TGTGCCAGCAGCCAAGGGGACAGGGGGTCTAATTCACCCCTCCACCTT. The rearrangement uses TRBV7-9 and TRBJ1-6; TRBD1 matches 11 bases. The CDR3 loop spans 16 amino acids. Germline V lookup: CDR1 SEHNR, CDR2 FQNEAQ (reference sequence). J gave up 6 bases and V 5 bases, and 6 bases lay outside the gene matches.

This clonotype was counted at least ten times. The chain uses TRBV7-3 and TRBJ2-7; TRBD2 aligns across 9 bases. Germline-derived CDR1 and CDR2 are SGHTA and FQGTGA. With V trimmed by 3 bases and J by 4 bases, 4 bases remained unmatched. The CDR3 spans 14 residues. CDR3 loop: CASSLVAGEYEQYF. CDR3 sequence (DNA): TGTGCCAGCAGCTTGGTAGCGGGAGAATACGAGCAGTACTTC.